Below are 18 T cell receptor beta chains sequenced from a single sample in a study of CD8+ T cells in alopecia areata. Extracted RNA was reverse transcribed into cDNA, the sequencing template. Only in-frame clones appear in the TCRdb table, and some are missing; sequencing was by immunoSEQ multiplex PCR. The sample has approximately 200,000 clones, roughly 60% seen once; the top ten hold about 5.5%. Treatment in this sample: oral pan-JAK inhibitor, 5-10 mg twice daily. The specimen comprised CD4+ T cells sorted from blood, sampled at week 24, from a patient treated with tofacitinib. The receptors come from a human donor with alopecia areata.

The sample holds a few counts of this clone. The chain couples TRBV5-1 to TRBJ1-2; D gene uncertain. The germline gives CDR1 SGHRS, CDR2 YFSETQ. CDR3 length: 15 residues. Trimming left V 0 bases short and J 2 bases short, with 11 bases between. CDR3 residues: CASSLDSLRNYGYTF. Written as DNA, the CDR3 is TGCGCCAGCAGCTTGGACAGCTTAAGAAACTATGGCTACACCTTC.

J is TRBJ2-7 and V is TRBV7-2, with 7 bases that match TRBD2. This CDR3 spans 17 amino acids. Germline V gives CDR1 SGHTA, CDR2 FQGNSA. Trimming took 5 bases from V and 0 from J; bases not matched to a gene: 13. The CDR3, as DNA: TGTGCCAGCAGCCGTAGGGGAGGGACCACGAGCTCCTACGAGCAGTACTTC. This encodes CASSRRGGTTSSYEQYF.

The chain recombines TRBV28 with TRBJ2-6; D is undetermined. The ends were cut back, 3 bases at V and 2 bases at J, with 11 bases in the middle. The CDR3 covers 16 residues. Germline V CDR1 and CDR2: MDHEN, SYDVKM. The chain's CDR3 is CASSFAREPGANVLTF. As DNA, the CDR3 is TGTGCCAGCAGTTTTGCGCGCGAGCCTGGGGCCAACGTCCTGACTTTC.

The CDR3 nucleotides read TGTGCCAGCAAACAGGGGGAAGAGACCCAGTACTTC. It specifies CASKQGEETQYF. The chain couples TRBV2 to TRBJ2-5; the match to TRBD1 covers 8 bases. Germline values: CDR1 SNHLY, CDR2 FYNNEI. V shed 7 bases and J 3 bases; nucleotides not matched to a gene: 1. The length of the CDR3 is 12 residues.

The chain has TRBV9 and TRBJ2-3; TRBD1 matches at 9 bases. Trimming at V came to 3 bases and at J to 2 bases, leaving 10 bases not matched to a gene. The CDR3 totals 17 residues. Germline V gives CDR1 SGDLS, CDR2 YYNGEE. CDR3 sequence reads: CASSAGKRTGATDTQYF. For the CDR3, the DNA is TGTGCCAGCAGCGCAGGAAAGCGGACAGGGGCCACAGATACGCAGTATTTT.

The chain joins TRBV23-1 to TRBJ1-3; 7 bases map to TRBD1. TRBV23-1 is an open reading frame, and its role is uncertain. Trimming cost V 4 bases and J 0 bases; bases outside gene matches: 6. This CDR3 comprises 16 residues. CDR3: CASSRRDSPSGNTIYF. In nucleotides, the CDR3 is TGCGCCAGCAGTCGGAGGGACAGTCCCTCTGGAAACACCATATATTTT.

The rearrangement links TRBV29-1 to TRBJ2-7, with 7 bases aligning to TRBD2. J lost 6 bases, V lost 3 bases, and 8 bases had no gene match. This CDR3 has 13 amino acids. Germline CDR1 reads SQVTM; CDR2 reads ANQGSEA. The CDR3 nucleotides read TGCAGCGTTGAGACTAGCCCCAGTGGCGAGCAGTACTTC. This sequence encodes CSVETSPSGEQYF.

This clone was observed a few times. CDR3 in DNA: TGTGCCAGCAGCCCGCTGGGAAGGGGCGTTGGCTACACCTTC. Amino acids: CASSPLGRGVGYTF. V gene TRBV7-2 combines with J gene TRBJ1-2, with D maybe TRBD1 (5 bases). The CDR3 is made up of 14 amino acids. Germline assignment: CDR1 SGHTA and CDR2 FQGNSA. Trimming removed 5 bases from V and 7 bases from J, with 17 bases in between.

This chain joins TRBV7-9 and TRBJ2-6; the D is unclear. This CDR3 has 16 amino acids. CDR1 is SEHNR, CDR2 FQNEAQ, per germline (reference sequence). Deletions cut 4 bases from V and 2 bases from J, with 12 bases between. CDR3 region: CASSYNPLPGANVLTF. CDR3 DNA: TGTGCCAGCAGCTACAACCCACTCCCTGGGGCCAACGTCCTGACTTTC.

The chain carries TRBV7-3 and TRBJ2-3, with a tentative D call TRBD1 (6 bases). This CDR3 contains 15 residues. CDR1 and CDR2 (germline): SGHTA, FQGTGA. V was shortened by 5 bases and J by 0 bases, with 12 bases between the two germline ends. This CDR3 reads CASSPSRGSTDTQYF. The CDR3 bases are TGTGCCAGCAGCCCTAGCAGGGGTAGCACAGATACGCAGTATTTT.

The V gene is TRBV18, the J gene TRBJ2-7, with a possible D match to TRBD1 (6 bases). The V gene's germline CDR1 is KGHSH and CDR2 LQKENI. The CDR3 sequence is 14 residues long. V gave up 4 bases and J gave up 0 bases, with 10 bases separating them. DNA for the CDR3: TGTGCCAGCTCACGTCGAGGGGGCTCCTACGAGCAGTACTTC. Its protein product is CASSRRGGSYEQYF.

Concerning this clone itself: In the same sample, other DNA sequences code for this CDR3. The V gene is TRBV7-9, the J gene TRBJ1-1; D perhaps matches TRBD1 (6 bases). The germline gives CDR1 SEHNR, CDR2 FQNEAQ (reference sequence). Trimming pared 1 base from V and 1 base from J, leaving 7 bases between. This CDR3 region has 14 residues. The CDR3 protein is CASSLEGGNTEAFF. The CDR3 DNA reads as TGTGCCAGCAGCTTAGAAGGGGGGAACACTGAAGCTTTCTTT.

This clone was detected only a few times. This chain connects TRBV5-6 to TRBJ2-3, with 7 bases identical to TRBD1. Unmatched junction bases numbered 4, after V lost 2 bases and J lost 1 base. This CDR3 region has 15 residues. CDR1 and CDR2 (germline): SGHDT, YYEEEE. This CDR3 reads CASSLTGAGTDTQYF. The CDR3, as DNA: TGTGCCAGCAGCTTAACAGGGGCTGGCACAGATACGCAGTATTTT. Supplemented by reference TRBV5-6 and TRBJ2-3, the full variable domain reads DAGVTQSPTHLIKTRGQQVTLRCSPKSGHDTVSWYQQALGQGPQFIFQYYEEEERQRGNFPDRFSGHQFPNYSSELNVNALLLGDSALYLCASSLTGAGTDTQYFGPGTRLTVL.

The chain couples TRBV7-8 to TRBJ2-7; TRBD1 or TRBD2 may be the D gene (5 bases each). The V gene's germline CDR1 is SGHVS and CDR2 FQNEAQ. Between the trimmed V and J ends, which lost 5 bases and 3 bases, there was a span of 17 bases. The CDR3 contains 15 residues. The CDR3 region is CASSPGAGRGYEQYF. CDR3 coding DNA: TGTGCCAGCAGCCCCGGGGCAGGAAGAGGCTACGAGCAGTACTTC.

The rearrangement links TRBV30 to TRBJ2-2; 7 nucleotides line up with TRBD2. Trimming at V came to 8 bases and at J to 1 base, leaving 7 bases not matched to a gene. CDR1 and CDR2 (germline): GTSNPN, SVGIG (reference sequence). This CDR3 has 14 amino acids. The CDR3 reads CANRGGGNTGELFF. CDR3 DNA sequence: TGTGCCAACCGGGGCGGGGGGAACACCGGGGAGCTGTTTTTT.

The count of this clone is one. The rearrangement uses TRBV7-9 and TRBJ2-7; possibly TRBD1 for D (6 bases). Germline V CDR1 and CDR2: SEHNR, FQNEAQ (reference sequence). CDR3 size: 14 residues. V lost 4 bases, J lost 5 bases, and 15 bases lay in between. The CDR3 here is CASSSTTGIHEQYF. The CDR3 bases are TGTGCCAGCAGCTCAACAACAGGGATCCACGAGCAGTACTTC.

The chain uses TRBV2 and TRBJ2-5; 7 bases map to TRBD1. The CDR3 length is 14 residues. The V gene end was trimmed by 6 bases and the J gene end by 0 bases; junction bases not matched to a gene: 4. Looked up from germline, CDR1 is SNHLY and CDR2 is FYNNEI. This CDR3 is CASRFGTDQETQYF. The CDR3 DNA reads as TGTGCCAGCAGGTTCGGGACAGACCAAGAGACCCAGTACTTC.

CDR3 residues: CSAGQNQPQHF. Written as DNA, the CDR3 is TGCAGCGCTGGACAGAATCAGCCCCAGCATTTT. The chain uses TRBV29-1 and TRBJ1-5; D possibly corresponds to TRBD1 (6 bases). Trimming removed 7 bases from V and 4 bases from J, with 8 bases in between. The CDR3 spans 11 residues. From germline, CDR1 is SQVTM and CDR2 ANQGSEA. Drawing the rest from reference TRBV29-1 and TRBJ1-5, the complete variable domain is SAVISQKPSRDICQRGTSLTIQCQVDSQVTMMFWYRQQPGQSLTLIATANQGSEATYESGFVIDKFPISRPNLTFSTLTVSNMSPEDSSIYLCSAGQNQPQHFGDGTRLSIL.